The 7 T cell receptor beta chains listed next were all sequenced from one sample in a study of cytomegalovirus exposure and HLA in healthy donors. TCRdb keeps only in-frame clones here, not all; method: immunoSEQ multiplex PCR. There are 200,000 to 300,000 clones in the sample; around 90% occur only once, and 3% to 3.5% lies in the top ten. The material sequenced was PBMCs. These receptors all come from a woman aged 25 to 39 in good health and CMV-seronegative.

CDR3 sequence: CASSASDSSYEQYF. DNA of the CDR3: TGTGCCAGCAGCGCCTCCGACAGTTCCTACGAGCAGTACTTC. The chain is built from TRBV9 and TRBJ2-7; tentative D call: TRBD1 (5 bases). The CDR3 is made up of 14 amino acids. Deletions cut 3 bases from V and 1 base from J, with 11 bases between. CDR1 is SGDLS, CDR2 YYNGEE, per germline.

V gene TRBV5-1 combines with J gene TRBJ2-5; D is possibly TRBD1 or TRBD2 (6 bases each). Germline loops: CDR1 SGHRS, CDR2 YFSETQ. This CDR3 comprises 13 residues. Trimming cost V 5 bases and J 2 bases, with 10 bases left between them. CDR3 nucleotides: TGCGCCAGCAGGGAGGGGGGACAAGAGACCCAGTACTTC. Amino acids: CASREGGQETQYF.

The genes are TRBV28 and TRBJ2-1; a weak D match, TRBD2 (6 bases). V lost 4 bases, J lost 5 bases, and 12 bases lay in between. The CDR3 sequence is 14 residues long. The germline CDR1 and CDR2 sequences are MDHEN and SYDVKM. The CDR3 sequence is CASSWRGPNNEQFF. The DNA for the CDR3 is TGTGCCAGCAGTTGGAGGGGTCCGAACAATGAGCAGTTCTTC.

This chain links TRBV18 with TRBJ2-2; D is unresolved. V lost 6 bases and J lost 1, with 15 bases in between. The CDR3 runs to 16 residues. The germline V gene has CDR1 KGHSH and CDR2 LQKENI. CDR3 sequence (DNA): TGTGCCAGCTCCGGGCAATATGGCGGGAACACCGGGGAGCTGTTTTTT. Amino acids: CASSGQYGGNTGELFF.

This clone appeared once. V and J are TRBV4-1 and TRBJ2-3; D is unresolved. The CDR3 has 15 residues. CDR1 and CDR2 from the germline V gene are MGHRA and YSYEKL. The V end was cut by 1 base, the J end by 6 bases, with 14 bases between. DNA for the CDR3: TGCGCCAGCAGCCAAGCCCCCGAACTGTCGGATACGCAGTATTTT. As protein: CASSQAPELSDTQYF.

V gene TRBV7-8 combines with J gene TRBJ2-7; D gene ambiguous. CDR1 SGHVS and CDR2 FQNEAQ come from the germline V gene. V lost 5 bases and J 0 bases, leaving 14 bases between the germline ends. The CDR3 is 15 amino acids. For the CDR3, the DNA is TGTGCCAGCAGCATGACGACCCTGAGCTCCTACGAGCAGTACTTC. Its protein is CASSMTTLSSYEQYF.

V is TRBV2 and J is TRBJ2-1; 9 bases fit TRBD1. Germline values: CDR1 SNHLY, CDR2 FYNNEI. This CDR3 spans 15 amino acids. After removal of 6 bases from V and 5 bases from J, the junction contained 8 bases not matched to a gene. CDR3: CASSEGQGLNNEQFF. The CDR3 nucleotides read TGTGCCAGCAGCGAGGGACAGGGTCTGAACAATGAGCAGTTCTTC. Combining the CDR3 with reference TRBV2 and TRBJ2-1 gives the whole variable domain EPEVTQTPSHQVTQMGQEVILRCVPISNHLYFYWYRQILGQKVEFLVSFYNNEISEKSEIFDDQFSVERPDGSNFTLKIRSTKLEDSAMYFCASSEGQGLNNEQFFGPGTRLTVL.